The 12 T cell receptor beta chains presented below share a single source sample, sequenced in a study of blood T cell repertoires in COVID-19. Sequenced by immunoSEQ multiplex PCR; TCRdb stores in-frame clones only, minus some. The table shows roughly 250,000 clones, with 75% to 90% occurring only once. Input material: PBMCs or T cells enriched from blood (not recorded which). Receptors were obtained from a woman younger than 45 who had recovered from COVID-19.

The chain links TRBV6-5 to TRBJ1-1, with 7 nucleotides matching TRBD1. Germline V gives CDR1 MNHEY, CDR2 SVGAGI. Losses at the gene ends were 6 bases for V and 3 bases for J; bases not matched to a gene: 4. This CDR3 spans 13 amino acids. This CDR3 is CASSTDRDTEAFF. The CDR3 nucleotides read TGTGCCAGCAGCACCGACAGGGACACTGAAGCTTTCTTT.

The V call is TRBV28, the J call TRBJ2-1; 9 nucleotides line up with TRBD2. The junction had 7 bases not matched to a gene; V was cut back by 4 bases and J by 6 bases. Germline V gene lookup returns CDR1 MDHEN and CDR2 SYDVKM. This CDR3 spans 15 amino acids. This CDR3 reads CASSYNLAGFNEQFF. The CDR3 DNA is TGTGCCAGCAGTTATAATCTAGCGGGGTTCAATGAGCAGTTCTTC.

The rearrangement uses TRBV11-2 and TRBJ2-7, with 8 bases identical to TRBD1. V lost 5 bases and J lost 0; bases outside the gene matches: 6. The CDR3 contains 15 residues. Germline values: CDR1 SGHAT, CDR2 FQNNGV. CDR3 sequence (DNA): TGTGCCAGCAGCCCGAGACAGGGGAGCTCCTACGAGCAGTACTTC. Protein: CASSPRQGSSYEQYF.

The rearrangement links TRBV19 to TRBJ2-1; 11 bases align to TRBD2. Losses at the gene ends were 1 base for V and 5 bases for J; bases not matched to a gene: 16. The CDR3 length is 20 residues. The germline V gene encodes CDR1 LNHDA and CDR2 SQIVND (reference sequence). The CDR3 DNA sequence: TGTGCCAGTAGTATAGCTCCCGGTCGGGCTAGCGGGGGGCCAAACAATGAGCAGTTCTTC. Encoded protein: CASSIAPGRASGGPNNEQFF.

The chain is built from TRBV28 and TRBJ2-3, with 9 bases lining up with TRBD1. J gave up 8 bases and V 6 bases, and 15 bases lay outside the gene matches. This CDR3 comprises 16 residues. CDR1 MDHEN and CDR2 SYDVKM come from the germline V gene. For the CDR3, the DNA is TGTGCCAGCAGATCTCCGGGACAGGGCGGGAAAAGTACGCAGTATTTT. Protein: CASRSPGQGGKSTQYF. The full variable domain, its missing parts supplied by reference TRBV28 and TRBJ2-3, is DVKVTQSSRYLVKRTGEKVFLECVQDMDHENMFWYRQDPGLGLRLIYFSYDVKMKEKGDIPEGYSVSREKKERFSLILESASTNQTSMYLCASRSPGQGGKSTQYFGPGTRLTVL.

The CDR3 DNA reads as TGTGCCAGCAGCGGCTATAGCGGGAGGATGGTCGGGGAGCTGTTTTTT. It codes for CASSGYSGRMVGELFF. The chain links TRBV9 to TRBJ2-2, with 10 bases fitting TRBD2. The CDR3 contains 16 residues. Per the germline V gene, CDR1 is SGDLS and CDR2 is YYNGEE. With 3 bases clipped from V and 7 bases from J, the junction kept 9 bases outside the gene matches.

The chain joins TRBV19 to TRBJ2-7; TRBD2 aligns across 7 bases. This CDR3 has 16 amino acids. Germline-derived CDR1 and CDR2 are LNHDA and SQIVND (reference sequence). Trimming at V came to 0 bases and at J to 5 bases, leaving 10 bases not matched to a gene. The CDR3 nucleotides read TGTGCCAGTAGTATAGATCTCTCGGGAGGTTTGGACGAGCAGTACTTC. Amino acid sequence: CASSIDLSGGLDEQYF.

The V gene is TRBV20-1, the J gene TRBJ1-2; unclear D gene. CDR3 size: 10 residues. Germline V gene sequence: CDR1 DFQATT, CDR2 SNEGSKA (reference sequence). V was pared by 3 bases and J by 8 bases, with 7 bases between. CDR3 sequence (DNA): TGCAGTGCTAGGGTGGAGGGCTACACCTTC. This gives the protein CSARVEGYTF.

This rearrangement joins TRBV19 to TRBJ1-5, with 9 nucleotides matching TRBD1. The CDR3 contains 16 residues. CDR1 is LNHDA and CDR2 is SQIVND in the germline V gene (reference sequence). Trimming removed 7 bases from V and 3 bases from J; junction bases left unmatched: 10. The CDR3 here is CASTTGTGLSNQPQHF. The CDR3 region has the DNA TGTGCCAGTACCACCGGGACAGGGCTTTCCAATCAGCCCCAGCATTTT.

This clone was seen only once. The V call is TRBV7-9, the J call TRBJ2-1; TRBD2 matches at 8 bases. J lost 8 bases, V lost 4 bases, and 13 bases had no gene match. The CDR3 consists of 16 residues. Germline V gene data show CDR1 as SEHNR and CDR2 as FQNEAQ (reference sequence). CDR3 in DNA: TGTGCCAGCAGCTGGCTTGGAGCGGGGGATAGCGATGAGCAGTTCTTC. The encoded protein is CASSWLGAGDSDEQFF.

This clone came up once. The gene calls are TRBV7-9 and TRBJ2-7; 8 nucleotides align to TRBD1. V lost 5 bases, J lost 0 bases, and 9 bases stayed unmatched. Germline V gene data show CDR1 as SEHNR and CDR2 as FQNEAQ (reference sequence). This CDR3 is built from 16 residues. CDR3 sequence reads: CASSPYRGTGSYEQYF. The CDR3 DNA reads as TGTGCCAGCAGCCCGTACAGGGGGACAGGCTCCTACGAGCAGTACTTC. Using reference TRBV7-9 and TRBJ2-7 for the parts outside the CDR3, the full variable domain is DTGVSQNPRHKITKRGQNVTFRCDPISEHNRLYWYRQTLGQGPEFLTYFQNEAQLEKSRLLSDRFSAERPKGSFSTLEIQRTEQGDSAMYLCASSPYRGTGSYEQYFGPGTRLTVT.

The chain uses TRBV28 and TRBJ1-3, with D perhaps matching TRBD1 (6 bases). The germline gives CDR1 MDHEN, CDR2 SYDVKM. Between the trimmed V and J ends, which lost 6 bases and 0 bases, there was a span of 12 bases. This CDR3 region has 15 residues. The CDR3, as DNA: TGTGCCAGCAGGAAGGGGGGGAGCTCTGGAAACACCATATATTTT. This encodes CASRKGGSSGNTIYF.